The clone carrying this T cell receptor (beta chain) occurred many times. Its antigen remains unknown. As TCR cDNA was made by 5'RACE template switching, a universal primer site and UMIs were added. TCRdb reanalysed the 5' RACE reads using MiXCR and keeps one entry per CDR3 protein. The table has roughly 62,000 distinct CDR3 sequences, more than 5.5% seen once; the top ten hold around 38%. These data originate in a study of T cells after yellow fever vaccination. Overall study results and limits: Booster sampling recovered most clones from primary vaccination (approximately 97% CD4, 88% CD8).

CDR1 and CDR2 (germline): DFQATT, SNEGSKA (reference sequence). The CDR3 sequence is 13 residues long. V lost 1 base, J lost 4 bases, and 10 bases lay in between. The input for sequencing was CD8+ T cells sorted from PBMCs, taken on the day of the first yellow fever vaccination. The V and J genes are TRBV20-1 and TRBJ1-2, with D unclear. The source of this sequence is a young man who received the YFV17D yellow fever vaccine. CDR3 bases: TGCAGTGCTAGAGGGTGGACGGTCTATGGCTACACCTTC. It translates to CSARGWTVYGYTF.